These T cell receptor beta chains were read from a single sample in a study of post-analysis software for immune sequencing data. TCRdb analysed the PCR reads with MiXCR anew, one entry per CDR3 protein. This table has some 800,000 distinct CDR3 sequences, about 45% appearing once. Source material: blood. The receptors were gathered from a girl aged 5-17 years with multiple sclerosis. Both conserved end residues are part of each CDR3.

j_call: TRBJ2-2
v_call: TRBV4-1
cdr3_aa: CASSQDLTGTGELFF

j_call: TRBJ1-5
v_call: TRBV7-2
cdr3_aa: CASSSRTGGREPQHF

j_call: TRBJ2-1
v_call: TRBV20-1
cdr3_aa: CSARGVGEQFF

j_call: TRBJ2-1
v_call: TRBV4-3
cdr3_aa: CASSQDRRGERYNEQFF

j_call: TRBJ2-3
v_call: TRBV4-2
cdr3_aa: CASSQERGGSSDTQYF

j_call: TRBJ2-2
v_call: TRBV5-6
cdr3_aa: CASSLRLAGNTGELFF

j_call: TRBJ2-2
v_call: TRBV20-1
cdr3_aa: CSARDRTSGRYTGELFF

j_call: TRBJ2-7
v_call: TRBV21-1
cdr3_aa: CASTPSGSGYEQYF

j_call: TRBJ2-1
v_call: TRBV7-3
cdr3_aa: CASSLAGGPYEQFF

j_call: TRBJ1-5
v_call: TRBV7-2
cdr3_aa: CASSLAMGNQPQHF

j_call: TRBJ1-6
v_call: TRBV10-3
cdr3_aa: CAISELDRGDSPLHF

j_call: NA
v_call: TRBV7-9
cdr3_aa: CASSLTLGGAVDEQYF

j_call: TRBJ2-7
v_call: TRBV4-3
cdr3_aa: CASSQERAFSWDEQYF

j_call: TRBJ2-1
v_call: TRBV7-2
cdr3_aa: CASSLVWESSGKNYNEQFF

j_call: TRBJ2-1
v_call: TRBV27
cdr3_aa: CASSPQTGLGQFF

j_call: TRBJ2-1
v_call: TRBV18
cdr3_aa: CASSPPEQAYNEQFF

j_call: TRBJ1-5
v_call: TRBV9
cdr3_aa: CASSVAGDSNQPQHF

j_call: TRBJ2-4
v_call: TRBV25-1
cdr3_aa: CASSGSSKNIQYF

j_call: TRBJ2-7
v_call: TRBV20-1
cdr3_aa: CSASKDIDYEQYF

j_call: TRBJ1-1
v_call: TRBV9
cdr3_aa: CASRRGPNTEAFF

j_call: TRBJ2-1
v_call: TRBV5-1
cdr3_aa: CASSLPERLAIVDEQFF

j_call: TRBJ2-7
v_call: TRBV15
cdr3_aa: CATSRDPDSYEQYF

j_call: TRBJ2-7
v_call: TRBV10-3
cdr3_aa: CAIKQGDPYEQYF

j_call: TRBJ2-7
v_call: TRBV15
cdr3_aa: CATSRDSGGRNEQYF

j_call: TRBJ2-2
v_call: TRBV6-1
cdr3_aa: CASRDFAGGDNGELFF

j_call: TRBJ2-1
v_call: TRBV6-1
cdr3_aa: CASLYAGPYNEQFF

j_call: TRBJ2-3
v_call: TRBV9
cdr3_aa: CASSVATGGASDTQYF

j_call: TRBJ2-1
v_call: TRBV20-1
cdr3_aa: CSARFPTRSVYNEQFF

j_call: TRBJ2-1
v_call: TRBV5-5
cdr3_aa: CASSWELAGSSYNEQFF

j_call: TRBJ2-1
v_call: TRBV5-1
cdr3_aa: CASSLRLSGRANNEQFF

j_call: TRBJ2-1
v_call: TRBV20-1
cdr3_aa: CSAGRGGAGEQFF

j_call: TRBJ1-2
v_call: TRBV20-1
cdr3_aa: CSAADRGNGYTF

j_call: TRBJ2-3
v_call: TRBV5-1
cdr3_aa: CASSFTGTGVTSTDTQYF

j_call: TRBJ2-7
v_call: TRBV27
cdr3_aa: CASSPRLVYYEQYF

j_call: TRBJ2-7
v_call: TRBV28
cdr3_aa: CASSLPSRYEQYF